This T cell receptor (beta chain) was captured by sequencing in a study of T cells in women clearing cervical HPV infection. The wider study: For cases, blood was sampled a median about 160 days after lesion detection, interquartile range about 90 to 210 days.

Germline CDR1 SQVTM, CDR2 ANQGSEA. V gave up 6 bases and J gave up 4 bases; unmatched junction bases: 10. This CDR3 spans 14 amino acids. Average input was about 1.2 ug genomic DNA for immunoSEQ TCR beta CDR3 amplification. Assay: immunoSEQ multiplex PCR; the TCRdb copy retains only in-frame clones and omits some. This table holds more than 45,000 clones. Comments on this clone: Its antigen is currently unknown. The CDR3 is cut off 3 residues early in the read; its end comes from the germline J gene.

Overall study findings and caveats: CIN3+ cases had significantly higher TCR repertoire richness than controls, but evenness did not differ. TRBV6-7 abundance was lower in cases than controls (around 0.11% versus 0.15%).

The receptor was isolated from a woman between 18 and 70 years old with a cervical HPV16 infection that either progressed to CIN3+ or cleared (not recorded which). The rearrangement uses TRBV29-1 and TRBJ2-5, with TRBD1 identical over 8 bases. Sample: blood buffy coat. The sequenced CDR3 bases are TGCAGCGTCGGAGTAACAGGGGGAGGAGAGACC. This translates into CSVGVTGGGET. Given in full, the CDR3 is CSVGVTGGGETQYF.